Following are 20 T cell receptor beta chains from one sample sequenced in a study of T cells in women clearing cervical HPV infection. The repertoire was sequenced with immunoSEQ multiplex PCR; TCRdb's copy has only in-frame clones and lacks some. In all, the sample yields about 40,000 clones. The source material was blood buffy coat. The receptors derive from a woman aged 18 to 75 with a cervical HPV16 infection that either progressed to CIN3+ or cleared (not recorded which).

Worth noting for this clone: The CDR3 end is not reached by the read, which stops 3 residues before it; the germline J gene fills it in. The V and J genes are TRBV7-8 and TRBJ1-2; D is perhaps TRBD1 (5 bases). Trimming cost V 4 bases and J 5 bases, with 8 bases left between them. This CDR3 contains 12 residues. Germline loops: CDR1 SGHVS, CDR2 FQNEAQ. The CDR3 is CASSSRDYGYTF. The DNA read from the CDR3 is TGTGCCAGCAGCTCCAGGGATTATGGC.

As for this clone: The read halts 3 residues ahead of the CDR3 end, with the missing end drawn from the germline J gene. V usage is TRBV7-9 and J usage is TRBJ2-5; D gene ambiguous. The germline gives CDR1 SEHNR, CDR2 FQNEAQ (reference sequence). This CDR3 is built from 15 residues. V lost 1 base to trimming and J lost 5 bases, with 14 bases between them. CDR3 DNA, as far as it was read: TGTGCCAGCAGCTTAGTGGCTAGAGGTATGGAGACC. Its translation: CASSLVARGMET. The complete CDR3 sequence is CASSLVARGMETQYF.

For this clone: The CDR3 end is not reached by the read, which stops 3 residues before it; the germline J gene fills it in. This chain uses TRBV11-2 with TRBJ2-7, with 8 bases fitting TRBD2. The CDR3 consists of 13 residues. Losses at the gene ends were 5 bases for V and 3 bases for J; bases not matched to a gene: 3. Germline V gene sequence: CDR1 SGHAT, CDR2 FQNNGV. The CDR3 DNA, read in part, is TGTGCCAGCAGCGCCGGGACTAGCTACGAG. Its protein is CASSAGTSYE. The full-length CDR3 reads as CASSAGTSYEQYF.

Points on this clone: The observed sequence ends 3 residues before the CDR3 terminus, with the missing tail filled in from the germline J gene. The genes are TRBV12-3 or TRBV12-4 and TRBJ1-1; 10 nucleotides match TRBD1. V trimming: 6 bases; J trimming: 4 bases; junction bases outside the gene matches: 5. The CDR3 has 14 amino acids. The CDR3 is CASRRQGASTEAFF. The sequenced CDR3 bases are TGTGCCAGCAGGAGACAGGGGGCGAGCACTGAA.

With respect to this clone: From the germline J gene comes the end of the CDR3, since the read stops 3 residues before it. The V call is TRBV6-1, the J call TRBJ2-5; 8 bases line up with TRBD1. CDR1 and CDR2 from the germline V gene are MNHNS and SASEGT. Trimming took 4 bases from V and 4 from J; bases not matched to a gene: 5. The CDR3 totals 14 residues. CDR3 bases read: TGTGCCAGCAGTGGACAGGGGTGGGGAGAGACC. It specifies CASSGQGWGET. The whole CDR3 is CASSGQGWGETQYF.

As to this clone: The read terminates 3 residues before the CDR3 end, so the remaining end is supplied by the germline J gene. V and J are TRBV5-6 and TRBJ1-2, with 8 positions matching TRBD1. After removal of 3 bases from V and 4 bases from J, the junction contained 5 bases not matched to a gene. The CDR3 contains 14 residues. Germline CDR1 is SGHDT and CDR2 is YYEEEE. The sequenced CDR3 bases are TGTGCCAGCAGCTGGACAGGGTCGGGCTATGGC. This translates into CASSWTGSGYG. The entire CDR3 is CASSWTGSGYGYTF.

Worth noting for this clone: The read gets to within 3 residues of the CDR3 end, and the germline J gene fills in the rest. The chain joins TRBV6-1 to TRBJ2-1, with a possible D match to TRBD2 (6 bases). The CDR3 has 16 amino acids. CDR1 is MNHNS, CDR2 SASEGT, per germline. The V and J ends lost 4 bases and 0 bases respectively, with 13 bases between them. The chain's CDR3 is CASSGGSGLSYNEQFF. The sequenced CDR3 bases are TGTGCCAGCAGTGGAGGATCGGGACTCTCCTACAATGAG.

The CDR3 here is CASSYFDRVGTEAFF. CDR3 DNA, as far as it was read: TGTGCCAGCAGTTACTTCGACAGGGTTGGCACTGAA. The J gene is TRBJ1-1, the V gene TRBV6-2 or TRBV6-3, with 7 bases matching TRBD1. The read comes to an end 3 residues before the CDR3 does, leaving the germline J gene to fill in the end. Germline assignment: CDR1 MNHEY and CDR2 SVGEGT. The CDR3 has 15 residues. The J segment lost 4 bases and the V segment lost 1 base, leaving 6 bases of the junction unmatched.

On this clone itself: The read comes to an end 3 residues before the CDR3 does, leaving the germline J gene to fill in the end. The chain couples TRBV9 to TRBJ1-6; 8 nucleotides line up with TRBD1. Losses at the gene ends were 4 bases for V and 10 bases for J; bases not matched to a gene: 7. Germline V gives CDR1 SGDLS, CDR2 YYNGEE. The CDR3 covers 14 residues. The CDR3 bases that were read are TGTGCCAGCAGCCCGCAGGGGGCGGGATCACCC. Its translation: CASSPQGAGSP. The whole CDR3 is CASSPQGAGSPLHF. The whole variable domain, filled in from reference TRBV9 and TRBJ1-6, reads DSGVTQTPKHLITATGQRVTLRCSPRSGDLSVYWYQQSLDQGLQFLIQYYNGEERAKGNILERFSAQQFPDLHSELNLSSLELGDSALYFCASSPQGAGSPLHFGNGTRLTVT.

Notes on this clone: The read terminates 3 residues ahead of where the CDR3 ends, so the germline J gene completes it. The V call is TRBV27, the J call TRBJ2-1; 13 positions agree with TRBD2. Germline V gene data show CDR1 as MNHEY and CDR2 as SMNVEV (reference sequence). CDR3 length equals 15 residues. V trimming: 8 bases; J trimming: 7 bases; junction bases outside the gene matches: 8. CDR3: CASSPGTSGKNEQFF. Incomplete CDR3 DNA: TGTGCCAGCTCCCCCGGGACTAGCGGGAAAAATGAG.

Details on this clone: The CDR3 extends 3 residues past the end of the read, so its final part is completed from the germline J gene. The rearrangement links TRBV2 to TRBJ2-2; TRBD2 might be the D (5 bases). Germline V gives CDR1 SNHLY, CDR2 FYNNEI. This CDR3 is 12 amino acids long. The CDR3 DNA, read in part, is TGTGCCAGCAGCGGGGATGGTCGCAAG. Its translation is CASSGDGRK. The full CDR3 sequence reads CASSGDGRKLFF.

CDR3 protein: CASSPTSGEETQYF. CDR3 bases read: TGTGCCAGCTCCCCCACTAGCGGTGAAGAGACC. V usage is TRBV18 and J usage is TRBJ2-5, with 8 bases aligning to TRBD2. The read ends 3 residues shy of where the CDR3 ends; the end is completed using the germline J gene. This CDR3 region has 14 residues. CDR1 is KGHSH, CDR2 LQKENI, per germline. The trim removed 6 bases at V and 3 bases at J, leaving 6 bases unmatched.

A remark on this clone: The CDR3 goes on 3 residues after the read ends, and that part is filled in from the germline J gene. The chain is built from TRBV10-1 and TRBJ2-1, with a possible D match to TRBD2 (6 bases). V was shortened by 4 bases and J by 8 bases, with 9 bases between the two germline ends. Germline CDR1 WNHNN, CDR2 SYGVQD (reference sequence). This CDR3 contains 12 residues. Partial CDR3 DNA: TGCGCCAGCAGTGGACTAGGCTATGAG. This encodes CASSGLGYE. The whole CDR3 protein is CASSGLGYEQFF.

On this clone: The read is 3 residues too short to cover the CDR3 end, so that end is filled in from the germline J gene. The genes are TRBV19 and TRBJ2-6; the D gene could be TRBD1 or TRBD2 (6 bases each). CDR1 is LNHDA and CDR2 is SQIVND in the germline V gene (reference sequence). The CDR3 has 16 residues. Trimming pared 2 bases from V and 2 bases from J, leaving 10 bases between. The CDR3 sequence is CASSISEGAGANVLTF. The sequenced part of the CDR3 DNA is TGTGCCAGTAGTATATCGGAGGGGGCTGGGGCCAACGTC.

As concerns this clone: The read terminates 3 residues ahead of where the CDR3 ends, so the germline J gene completes it. V and J are TRBV5-4 and TRBJ2-2, with D unresolved. This CDR3 spans 15 amino acids. V lost 5 bases to trimming and J lost 4 bases, with 15 bases between them. Germline V gene sequence: CDR1 SGHNT, CDR2 YYREEE (reference sequence). The part of the CDR3 DNA that was read is TGTGCCAGCAGTTCCGGAATAGCCAGCACCGGGGAG. Amino acids: CASSSGIASTGE. The complete CDR3 sequence is CASSSGIASTGELFF.

As to this clone: The read falls 3 residues short of the CDR3 end, and the missing part is taken from the germline J gene. V is TRBV20-1 and J is TRBJ2-3, with a possible D match to TRBD2 (7 bases). The ends were cut back, 2 bases at V and 6 bases at J, with 15 bases in the middle. The CDR3 runs 14 residues. The germline V gene encodes CDR1 DFQATT and CDR2 SNEGSKA (reference sequence). The sequenced CDR3 bases are TGCAGTGCTAGAAGGGGGGGGCGTATGGATACG. The encoded protein is CSARRGGRMDT. The complete CDR3 reads CSARRGGRMDTQYF.

On this clone itself: The sequence runs out 3 residues before the end of the CDR3; the remainder is reconstructed from the germline J gene. This chain connects TRBV5-1 to TRBJ2-5, with D unresolved. The CDR3 has 15 residues. Trimming pared 0 bases from V and 1 base from J, leaving 10 bases between. CDR1 is SGHRS, CDR2 YFSETQ, per germline. Incomplete CDR3 DNA: TGCGCCAGCAGCTTGGGGGCACCTCTCCAAGAGACC. It is translated as CASSLGAPLQET. The whole CDR3 reads CASSLGAPLQETQYF. The complete variable domain, with remaining parts taken from reference TRBV5-1 and TRBJ2-5, reads KAGVTQTPRYLIKTRGQQVTLSCSPISGHRSVSWYQQTPGQGLQFLFEYFSETQRNKGNFPGRFSGRQFSNSRSEMNVSTLELGDSALYLCASSLGAPLQETQYFGPGTRLLVL.

In the case of this clone: The sequence runs out 3 residues before the end of the CDR3; the remainder is reconstructed from the germline J gene. This rearrangement joins TRBV15 to TRBJ1-2, with D possibly matching TRBD1 (5 bases). The CDR3 has 14 amino acids. The germline V and J ends were trimmed by 1 base and 6 bases, with 12 bases remaining between them. The germline CDR1 and CDR2 sequences are LNHNV and YYDKDF (reference sequence). Incomplete CDR3 DNA: TGTGCCACCAGCAGAGCCCAGGGAGTTGATGGC. As protein: CATSRAQGVDG. The CDR3 reads in full as CATSRAQGVDGYTF.

As concerns this clone: The observed sequence ends 3 residues before the CDR3 terminus, with the missing tail filled in from the germline J gene. V usage is TRBV7-9 and J usage is TRBJ2-3; D might be TRBD2 (6 bases). The ends were cut back, 6 bases at V and 2 bases at J, with 15 bases in the middle. Germline CDR1 SEHNR, CDR2 FQNEAQ (reference sequence). The CDR3 extends over 15 amino acids. The chain's CDR3 is CASRSPGLFTDTQYF. CDR3 DNA (partial): TGTGCCAGCAGGAGCCCGGGACTCTTCACAGATACG.

Details on this clone: From the germline J gene comes the end of the CDR3, since the read stops 3 residues before it. The rearrangement links TRBV10-1 to TRBJ2-7, with D possibly being TRBD2 (7 bases). CDR1 and CDR2 (germline): WNHNN, SYGVQD (reference sequence). The CDR3 consists of 16 residues. Trimming took 6 bases from V and 4 from J, leaving 22 bases between them. CDR3 DNA, as far as it was read: TGCGCCAGCAGGAGGGGGGCGGGGGCAGGTGAGTACGAG. Translation gives CASRRGAGAGEYE. The whole CDR3 sequence is CASRRGAGAGEYEQYF.